This T cell receptor (beta chain) was profiled in a study of cytomegalovirus exposure and HLA in healthy donors (dated by TCRdb to about 2017). Broadly, across the study: According to an earlier analysis of 587 of the donors, about 190 million T cells yielded 117 million unique TCR beta sequences and 276 Gb of sequence data. About 330 gigabases of sequencing data and around 88 million unique TCR sequences made up an early release that covered over 550 HLA-typed donors. Among the roughly 370 genotyped donors, about 83% belonged to the genetic ancestry cluster associated with self-reported Caucasian donors. The aim of the study was to test whether cataloging public T cell receptors could identify signatures of past pathogen exposure. Using immunosequencing, the study profiled T cell repertoires from around 680 subjects and related those repertoires to cytomegalovirus serostatus. In addition to the first cohort of approximately 650 subjects, a separate validation cohort of approximately 120 different subjects was used. High-throughput TCR immunosequencing, statistical association of individual TCRs with disease status, and machine learning were combined to predict cytomegalovirus infection status. In a later analysis, previously published TCR beta repertoires from several hundred donors were re-analyzed and high-resolution HLA genotyping was added so that TCR occurrence patterns could be studied. Rather than drawing on any new phenotypic data, the later analysis identified candidate immune exposures from TCR beta sequences and the way those sequences occurred across donors. In an earlier analysis of 587 of the donors, high-throughput TCR beta sequencing was used to judge whether each TCR beta V gene segment behaved as functional or pseudogenic. Donor age, sex, ethnicity and CMV serostatus were compiled together with the repertoire data. Genome-wide SNP genotypes for about three fifths of the 666 donors were used in a later genetic analysis, which treated that subset as a discovery cohort. Every repertoire in the discovery cohort had been generated on one and the same sequencing platform. HLA typing covered class I and class II loci at four-digit resolution. The number of donors typed differed by locus, with roughly 629-640 for A, B, C, DRB1 and DQB1, more than 500 for DQA1, about 610 for DPA1, and approximately 470 for DPB1. About 5 DR-DQ haplotypes were handled as single units for association and clustering, since linkage in the cohort was strong. Among 350 to 400 genotyped donors of the cohort, an average of approximately 240,000 unique TCR beta nucleotide sequences were sequenced per donor, roughly a sixth of them non-productive. What the authors observed across the whole study: The authors suggested that the approach could potentially be generalized to other disease states and immunological phenotypes. Roughly uniform sequencing depth across donors was assumed in presence/absence analyses, although this assumption may not hold. In an earlier analysis of more than 500 of the donors, most TCR beta V segments appeared in productive rearrangements about 87% or about 30% of the time, broadly matching IMGT annotations. For the cohort, immune exposure information was limited to CMV serostatus. Because HLA typing was unavailable for some donors at each locus, only the typed subset was used in association tests. In a later analysis, about 16,000 TCR beta sequences were associated with specific HLA alleles at a false discovery rate of 0.05. A further reported finding was that TCR beta sequences accurately predicted the HLA-A and HLA-B alleles for most subjects in the first cohort. Only TCR beta chains were sequenced in this cohort, and the absence of alpha or paired-chain data limited detectable features. A few of the identified cytomegalovirus-associated TCR beta chains were confirmed in vitro to be specific for cytomegalovirus antigens. According to a later genetic analysis, donors in an Asian-associated ancestry cluster had fewer N-insertions in productive TCRs than the approximately 710-donor mean. Linkage disequilibrium might explain the correlated functional status among segregating V segments, but an unknown experimental factor could not be excluded. The earlier analysis of approximately 590 of the donors excluded 15 to 20 rarely observed V segments, including chromosome 9 orphons, because counts were too low. In both the original and validation cohorts, the classifier was reported to diagnose cytomegalovirus status with high specificity and sensitivity. Most TCR sequences were seen in very few donors, while some public TCRs were found in many individuals. In a later analysis, several top co-occurrence clusters were reported to appear linked to parvovirus B19, influenza, CMV and Epstein-Barr virus. In a later analysis, TCR association rates were found to vary across HLA loci, with the most associated TCRs seen for DRB1 alleles and the fewest for HLA-C alleles. In a later analysis, HLA-associated TCR beta chains showed more clonal expansion and lower generation probabilities than non-associated chains that were equally common. A cluster of highly shared sequence variants was judged likely to be a technical artifact of the sequencing pipeline. Assigning TCR associations to individual alleles was difficult when HLA alleles, especially DR and DQ, strongly co-occurred. Some IMGT-functional V segments, including TRBV6-2 and TRBV6-3, could not be told apart with the 87-base-pair reads, so those segments were excluded. The study gave a list of 150 to 200 TCR beta chains associated with cytomegalovirus. A later analysis found that most CMV-associated TCR beta chains appeared HLA-restricted, with HLA associations seemingly driven largely by CMV exposure. An association between a missense DCLRE1C variant and V-gene and J-gene trimming of TCR beta chains was found in a later genetic analysis and replicated in an independent cohort.

The cohort consisted of 600 to 700 healthy bone marrow donors. At the time of sampling, all cohort members were nominally healthy, though unrecorded immune exposures were likely present. The donor was CMV seronegative and belonged to the group of 352 seronegative cohort members. A peripheral blood sample was collected from each donor, and TCR beta sequencing was performed on peripheral blood mononuclear cells. Genomic DNA extraction from the blood cell samples was performed with the Qiagen DNeasy Blood Extraction Kit. A remark on this clone: It has no known antigen specificity.

Libraries were built with the immunoSEQ multiplex PCR assay. For the multiplex PCR, a mixture combining 60 forward primers for TCR Vbeta segments and 13 reverse primers for TCR Jbeta segments was used. Amplification of the CDR3 region of rearranged TCR beta genes was performed with a multiplex PCR assay on genomic DNA. The amplified TCR beta libraries were sequenced on the Illumina HiSeq System as 87-base-pair reads. The authors' analysis ran thus. A later analysis tallied 75 million to 95 million unique TCR beta chains across the 550 to 850 repertoires, and about 10 million of those chains were shared by two or more donors. A nearest-neighbor algorithm error-corrected the raw reads and collapsed the reads into unique sequences, merging closely related sequences to remove PCR and sequencing errors. Alignment of CDR3 sequences to IMGT reference sequences was used to assign V, D and J gene segments. For a sequence to be retained, a match of at least six nucleotides was required to both a V gene segment and a J gene segment. Rearrangements were called productive when the CDR3 lacked stop codons and stayed in frame with V and J; all others were non-productive. Following IMGT convention, CDR3 was defined as the stretch from the second conserved V-encoded cysteine to the conserved J-encoded phenylalanine. In an earlier analysis of roughly 610 of the donors, sequences lacking an unambiguous match to a single V gene segment were excluded. An earlier analysis of several hundred of the donors called V segments functional above 56.7% productive rearrangements and segregating when the between-donor standard deviation exceeded 5%. A statistical classification framework was built for diagnosing cytomegalovirus status from the catalog of TCR beta chain sequences. In a later analysis, V and J genes were assigned by comparing TCR nucleotide sequences against IMGT/GENE-DB human TR gene sequences. The TCRdist pipeline was used in a later analysis to assign CDR3 sequences and most-parsimonious VDJ recombination scenarios. In a later analysis, every TCR beta chain was defined by the combination of its CDR3 amino acid sequence and its V-gene family, and reads without a unique V-gene family were dropped. A later analysis removed several hundred highly shared, low-generation-probability nucleotide sequences to deal with suspected cross-contamination and a sequencing artifact. In a later analysis, a clonal expansion index for each public chain was calculated from normalized within-repertoire ranks of inferred template counts. In a later analysis, generation probabilities were computed using a VDJ recombination model fitted to out-of-frame rearrangements, and the results were checked against IGoR. In a later analysis, hypergeometric tests were used to score TCR-TCR, TCR-HLA and TCR-CMV co-occurrence, with a repertoire-size bias correction applied to TCR pairs. To estimate false discovery rates, a later analysis permuted the HLA or CMV assignments 20 times. In a later analysis, co-occurring TCRs were grouped with DBSCAN, and TCRdist sequence similarity was added when clustering was performed within HLA-allele-positive subsets. Repertoires with fewer than 30,000 or more than 120,000 public chains were left out of co-occurrence clustering, as were about five repertoires with anomalous nucleotide sharing. TCRdb's version of the immuneACCESS table is confined to in-frame rearrangements and falls short of the full clone set. An unresolved V gene accounts for under half of the shortfall where checked; the remainder is of unknown origin. V, J and clone size were drawn from that table, and D and trimming were deduced from the DNA. The table held for this sample gives some 110,000 clones. Roughly 2.7% of the sample belongs to the ten largest clones.

CDR1 and CDR2, per the germline V gene (reference sequence), are MNHEY and SMNVEV. The CDR3 covers 14 residues, taking in both the cysteine and the phenylalanine. The entry retains the CDR3 DNA only, 42 bases that are in frame from base 1. V was cut back by 7 bases and J by 8 bases, leaving a gap of 17 bases between them. The material sequenced was PBMCs. This sequence uses TRBV27 and TRBJ1-4; TRBD1 could be the D gene, as 5 bases match. This TCR derives from a man younger than 45 in good health and CMV-seronegative. The CDR3 amino acid sequence is: CASKRQISQEKLFF. The base sequence is TGTGCCAGCAAGCGACAGATAAGTCAAGAAAAACTGTTTTTT.